The subject of this entry is one TCR beta chain. Through a sample-barcoded 5' primer and a J-beta primer mix, a second PCR was run for 7 to 11 cycles. One entry per CDR3 protein results from TCRdb running MiXCR on the 5' RACE reads. The sample lists about 780,000 distinct CDR3 sequences, around half occurring once. The data were obtained in a study of blood T cells in healthy people across ages. The CDR3 covers 13 residues. Germline-derived CDR1 and CDR2 are SGHAT and FQNNGV. The receptor was derived from an older man in good health. What was sequenced was blood. J is TRBJ2-3 and V is TRBV11-2; D is uncertain. Written as DNA, the CDR3 is TGTGCTAGTGAAAACTATGACACAGATACGCAGTATTTT. Its protein is CASENYDTDTQYF.